Listed below are T cell receptor beta chains from one sample, sequenced in a study of T cell responses to AZD1222 COVID-19 vaccine. Some clones are missing from TCRdb's copy, which holds only in-frame ones; the method was immunoSEQ multiplex PCR. The sample holds roughly 80,000 clones, about nine tenths seen once. Sequencing was performed on peripheral blood, taken 28 days after the second AZD1222 dose. Source of these receptors: an adult who received the AZD1222 COVID-19 vaccine. The CDR3 runs from the conserved cysteine through the conserved F or W. D genes are given only for firm matches. Size tells how often a clone was seen (once, few, many) or the class of an expanded clone, and some rows leave it out.

cdr3_aa cdr3_nt j_call v_call d_call clone_size
CASSELGVETQYF TGTGCCAGCAGTGAATTGGGGGTTGAGACCCAGTACTTC TRBJ2-5 TRBV6-1 . .
CASRIDINYGYTF TGTGCCAGCAGAATTGACATTAACTATGGCTACACCTTC TRBJ1-2 TRBV6-5 . few
CASSPLAGAYNEQFF TGTGCCAGCAGTCCACTAGCGGGGGCGTACAATGAGCAGTTCTTC TRBJ2-1 TRBV6-5 TRBD2 .
CASSVGTGVSGYGYTF TGTGCCAGCAGCGTCGGGACAGGTGTATCTGGCTATGGCTACACCTTC TRBJ1-2 TRBV11-3 TRBD1 .
CASGSDGSRETQYF TGTGCCAGCGGGTCGGACGGATCCAGAGAGACCCAGTACTTC TRBJ2-5 TRBV2 . .
CASSDHGQLKSNYGYTF TGTGCCAGCAGTGATCACGGACAGTTAAAGTCTAACTATGGCTACACCTTC TRBJ1-2 TRBV6-1 . .
CASSSQGYGYTF TGTGCCAGCAGCTCCCAGGGTTATGGCTACACCTTC TRBJ1-2 TRBV5-4 . few
CASIQQGANEKLFF TGTGCCAGCATCCAGCAGGGAGCTAATGAAAAACTGTTTTTT TRBJ1-4 TRBV2 . .
CASSLAQWGAGSTNEKLFF TGTGCCAGCAGCTTGGCACAATGGGGCGCCGGGTCAACTAATGAAAAACTGTTTTTT TRBJ1-4 TRBV7-6 . .
CASSRVSTRRGTQYF TGTGCCAGCAGCCGCGTATCGACTAGGCGTGGTACGCAGTATTTT TRBJ2-3 TRBV11-2 . .
CATSPSPGQGWTDTQYF TGTGCCACCAGCCCCTCTCCCGGACAGGGGTGGACAGATACGCAGTATTTT TRBJ2-3 TRBV24-1 TRBD1 .
CASSLDGRQSGANVLTF TGTGCCAGCAGCTTAGATGGCAGGCAGTCTGGGGCCAACGTCCTGACTTTC TRBJ2-6 TRBV13 . .
CASSYSGQRSNYGYTF TGTGCCAGCAGTTACTCGGGACAGCGATCTAACTATGGCTACACCTTC TRBJ1-2 TRBV6-6 TRBD1 once
CASSSDRGQITYEQYF TGTGCCAGCAGCTCCGACAGGGGGCAGATCACCTACGAGCAGTACTTC TRBJ2-7 TRBV7-8 TRBD1 .
CASSRLANNEQFF TGTGCCAGCAGTCGGCTAGCGAACAATGAGCAGTTCTTC TRBJ2-1 TRBV6-5 . .
CASSLQGVRTEAFF TGTGCCAGCAGTTTACAGGGGGTGAGAACTGAAGCTTTCTTT TRBJ1-1 TRBV28 TRBD1 .
CASSSRESGDRETQYF TGTGCCAGCAGCTCCCGAGAGTCGGGGGACCGAGAGACCCAGTACTTC TRBJ2-5 TRBV9 . .
CASSLEGRGDYGYTF TGTGCCAGCAGCTTGGAAGGCAGGGGTGACTATGGCTACACCTTC TRBJ1-2 TRBV5-6 . .
CASSRDHYEQYF TGTGCCAGCAGCCGCGACCACTACGAGCAGTACTTC TRBJ2-7 TRBV11-2 . .
CASSVNGLAQYF TGTGCCAGCAGCGTAAACGGGCTTGCCCAGTACTTC TRBJ2-5 TRBV9 . .
CASSSDRGRDTQYF TGTGCCAGCAGCTCGGACAGGGGAAGAGATACGCAGTATTTT TRBJ2-3 TRBV5-6 TRBD1 .
CASSPDGQGGSEAFF TGTGCCAGCAGCCCGGATGGACAGGGAGGTTCTGAAGCTTTCTTT TRBJ1-1 TRBV5-4 TRBD1 .
CASSLQTGNSEAFF TGCGCCAGCAGCTTACAGACAGGGAACTCTGAAGCTTTCTTT TRBJ1-1 TRBV5-1 TRBD1 .
CANTLGQGENYGYTF TGTGCCAACACTCTCGGACAGGGGGAAAACTATGGCTACACCTTC TRBJ1-2 TRBV2 TRBD1 .
CASRKPGLTYNEQFF TGTGCCAGCAGAAAACCGGGACTAACCTACAATGAGCAGTTCTTC TRBJ2-1 TRBV6-4 TRBD2 .
CASSQDDGYNSPLHF TGTGCCAGCAGCCAAGACGACGGCTATAATTCACCCCTCCACTTT TRBJ1-6 TRBV3-1/TRBV3-2 . .
CASSLGQGDEQYF TGTGCCAGCAGCCTGGGACAGGGGGACGAGCAGTACTTC TRBJ2-7 TRBV7-2 TRBD1 .
CASSLSGQGGETQYF TGTGCCAGCAGCTTATCGGGACAGGGAGGAGAGACCCAGTACTTC TRBJ2-5 TRBV7-9 TRBD1 .
CASSPGGADTQYF TGTGCCAGCAGCCCGGGTGGCGCAGATACGCAGTATTTT TRBJ2-3 TRBV7-9 . .
CASGLTASGIYNEQFF TGTGCCAGCGGTTTGACGGCTAGCGGGATCTACAATGAGCAGTTCTTC TRBJ2-1 TRBV6-2/TRBV6-3 TRBD2 .
CASSSDGGRQETQYF TGTGCCAGCAGCAGTGACGGGGGCCGCCAAGAGACCCAGTACTTC TRBJ2-5 TRBV3-1/TRBV3-2 . .
CASSSLRNYGYTF TGTGCCAGCAGCTCTCTAAGAAACTATGGCTACACCTTC TRBJ1-2 TRBV5-6 . .
CASSYSTGGTLNAFF TGTGCCAGCAGTTACTCGACGGGAGGAACACTGAACGCTTTCTTT TRBJ1-1 TRBV6-5 . .
CASSHLGGAGNQPQHF TGCGCCAGCAGCCACCTGGGGGGGGCGGGCAATCAGCCCCAGCATTTT TRBJ1-5 TRBV4-1 . .
CAWSVQTNTEAFF TGTGCCTGGAGTGTACAGACGAACACTGAAGCTTTCTTT TRBJ1-1 TRBV30 . once
CASSFVSEKQFF TGTGCCAGCAGTTTTGTTAGCGAAAAGCAGTTCTTC TRBJ2-1 TRBV12-3/TRBV12-4 . once
CASSLWGGGLTETQYF TGTGCCAGCAGTTTGTGGGGAGGGGGTTTAACAGAGACCCAGTACTTC TRBJ2-5 TRBV27 . .
CASSIATGELFF TGTGCCAGTAGTATCGCAACCGGGGAGCTGTTTTTT TRBJ2-2 TRBV19 . .
CASSEGANTEAFF TGTGCCAGCAGTGAAGGGGCGAACACTGAAGCTTTCTTT TRBJ1-1 TRBV6-1 . .
CASSLAQGFETQYF TGTGCCAGCAGTTTGGCTCAGGGGTTTGAGACCCAGTACTTC TRBJ2-5 TRBV9 . .
CASISGQGYSPLHF TGTGCCAGCATCTCGGGACAGGGGTATTCACCCCTCCACTTT TRBJ1-6 TRBV7-9 TRBD1 .
CASSSLAGGSYEQYF TGTGCCAGCAGCTCCCTAGCGGGAGGCTCCTACGAGCAGTACTTC TRBJ2-7 TRBV7-8 TRBD2 .